One TCR beta chain is described in this entry. What this receptor recognizes is not known. No much larger clone is present one base from it, and per-base qualities are unavailable. This entry comes from a study of cytomegalovirus exposure and HLA in healthy donors (dated by TCRdb to about 2017). Regarding the research as a whole: An earlier analysis of 587 of the donors reported approximately 260 Gb of sequence data and 95 million to 140 million unique TCR beta sequences obtained from roughly 170 million T cells. An early release covering roughly 580 HLA-typed donors comprised approximately 290 gigabases of sequencing data and around 85 million unique TCR sequences. Among the roughly 380 genotyped donors, roughly 80% belonged to the genetic ancestry cluster associated with self-reported Caucasian donors. The study aimed to test whether cataloging public T cell receptors could reveal signatures of past pathogen exposure. The study profiled the T cell repertoires of about 640 subjects by immunosequencing and related them to cytomegalovirus serostatus. Besides the first cohort of approximately 710 subjects, a separate validation cohort made up of 95 to 150 different subjects was used. High-throughput TCR immunosequencing, statistical association of individual TCRs with disease status, and machine learning were combined to predict cytomegalovirus infection status. A later analysis re-examined previously published TCR beta repertoires from more than 650 donors and added high-resolution HLA genotyping to investigate patterns of TCR occurrence. Rather than using new phenotypic data, the later analysis identified candidate immune exposures from TCR beta sequences and from how often those sequences occurred across donors. An earlier analysis of 587 of the donors applied high-throughput TCR beta sequencing to assess whether each TCR beta V gene segment acted as functional or pseudogenic. Donor age, sex, ethnicity and CMV serostatus were compiled together with the repertoire data. Genome-wide SNP genotypes for about 65% of the roughly 700 donors were used in a later genetic analysis, which treated that subset as a discovery cohort. Every repertoire in the discovery cohort had been generated on one and the same sequencing platform. Both class I and class II loci were covered by HLA typing, at four-digit resolution. Typing coverage differed by locus: A, B, C, DRB1 and DQB1 were typed in roughly 620-630 donors, DQA1 in about 500, DPA1 in 606, and DPB1 in around 440. A few DR-DQ haplotypes were treated as single units for association and clustering because of strong linkage in the cohort. On average, roughly 200,000 unique TCR beta nucleotide sequences were sequenced per donor among some 430 genotyped donors of the cohort, with around 19% of those sequences being non-productive.

The cohort comprised hundreds of healthy bone marrow donors. At the time of sampling, every cohort member was nominally healthy, though immune exposures that went unrecorded were likely present. The donor was CMV seropositive and was included in the group of 250 to 300 seropositive cohort members. A peripheral blood sample was collected from each donor, and TCR beta sequencing was performed on peripheral blood mononuclear cells. The Qiagen DNeasy Blood Extraction Kit was used to extract genomic DNA from the blood cell samples. Points the paper makes about the study in general: A total of roughly 160 TCR beta chains were listed by the study as associated with cytomegalovirus. Some IMGT-functional V segments, including TRBV6-2 and TRBV6-3, could not be told apart with the 87-base-pair reads, so those segments were excluded. A later genetic analysis associated a missense DCLRE1C variant with V-gene and J-gene trimming of TCR beta chains, and an independent cohort replicated the association. A later analysis found that HLA-associated TCR beta chains were more clonally expanded and had lower generation probabilities than equally common non-associated chains. Immune exposure information for the cohort was limited to CMV serostatus. The sequencing pipeline was judged likely to have produced a cluster of highly shared sequence variants as a technical artifact. Because counts were too low, more than 15 rarely observed V segments, including chromosome 9 orphons, were left out of the earlier analysis of 500 to 650 of the donors. A few of the identified cytomegalovirus-associated TCR beta chains were confirmed in vitro to be specific for cytomegalovirus antigens. Presence/absence analyses assumed roughly uniform sequencing depth across donors, an assumption that may not hold. Because some donors lacked HLA typing at each locus, the association tests relied only on the typed subset. According to a later analysis, parvovirus B19, influenza, CMV and Epstein-Barr virus appeared linked to several top co-occurrence clusters. Correlated functional status among segregating V segments might be attributable to linkage disequilibrium, but an unknown experimental factor could not be ruled out. A later genetic analysis reported fewer N-insertions in productive TCRs among donors in an Asian-associated ancestry cluster than the 666-donor mean. Strong co-occurrence of HLA alleles, especially DR and DQ, made assigning TCR associations to individual alleles difficult. According to the authors, the approach could potentially be generalized to other disease states and immunological phenotypes. A later analysis associated about 17,000 TCR beta sequences with specific HLA alleles at a false discovery rate of 0.05. According to a later analysis, TCR association rates differed among HLA loci, with DRB1 alleles showing the most associated TCRs and HLA-C alleles showing the fewest. Across donors, most TCR sequences were observed very rarely, whereas some public TCRs were present in many individuals. In a later analysis, most CMV-associated TCR beta chains were found to appear HLA-restricted, with HLA associations seemingly driven largely by CMV exposure. An earlier analysis of around 600 of the donors showed that most TCR beta V segments appeared in productive rearrangements either about 90% or about 30% of the time, which broadly matched IMGT annotations. A further reported finding was that TCR beta sequences accurately predicted the HLA-A and HLA-B alleles for most subjects in the first cohort. The classifier was reported to diagnose cytomegalovirus status with high specificity and sensitivity in both the original and validation cohorts. Only TCR beta chains were sequenced in this cohort, and the absence of alpha or paired-chain data limited detectable features.

Library creation used the immunoSEQ multiplex PCR assay. The multiplex PCR relied on a mix of 60 forward primers for TCR Vbeta segments and 13 reverse primers for TCR Jbeta segments. The CDR3 region of rearranged TCR beta genes was amplified from genomic DNA with a multiplex PCR assay. The amplified TCR beta libraries were sequenced on the Illumina HiSeq System as 87-base-pair reads. As for how the authors treated the data: In a later analysis, roughly 80 million unique TCR beta chains were counted across the 650 to 750 repertoires, and around 10 million of these chains were shared by at least two donors. Raw reads were error-corrected and collapsed into unique sequences by a nearest-neighbor algorithm in which closely related sequences were merged to remove PCR and sequencing errors. CDR3 sequences were aligned to IMGT reference sequences to assign V, D and J gene segments. For a sequence to be retained, at least a six-nucleotide match to both a V gene segment and a J gene segment was required. Rearrangements were classified as productive when the CDR3 lacked stop codons and remained in frame with V and J, and all other rearrangements were classified as non-productive. Following IMGT convention, CDR3 was defined as the stretch from the second conserved V-encoded cysteine to the conserved J-encoded phenylalanine. In an earlier analysis of around 640 of the donors, sequences lacking an unambiguous match to a single V gene segment were excluded. In an earlier analysis of some 590 of the donors, a V segment was called functional when productive rearrangements were above 56.7%, and segregating when the standard deviation between donors exceeded 5%. A statistical classification framework was built for diagnosing cytomegalovirus status from the catalog of TCR beta chain sequences. In a later analysis, V and J genes were assigned by comparing TCR nucleotide sequences against IMGT/GENE-DB human TR gene sequences. Using the TCRdist pipeline, a later analysis assigned CDR3 sequences along with most-parsimonious VDJ recombination scenarios. In a later analysis, each TCR beta chain was defined by its CDR3 amino acid sequence together with its V-gene family, and reads lacking a unique V-gene family were excluded. To address suspected cross-contamination and a sequencing artifact, a later analysis removed approximately 600 highly shared, low-generation-probability nucleotide sequences. For each public chain, a later analysis derived a clonal expansion index from normalized ranks of inferred template counts within each repertoire. In a later analysis, generation probabilities were computed using a VDJ recombination model fitted to out-of-frame rearrangements, and the results were checked against IGoR. In a later analysis, TCR-TCR, TCR-HLA and TCR-CMV co-occurrence was scored with hypergeometric tests, and a repertoire-size bias correction was applied to TCR pairs. To estimate false discovery rates, a later analysis permuted the HLA or CMV assignments 20 times. A later analysis grouped co-occurring TCRs with DBSCAN, adding TCRdist sequence similarity when clustering within HLA-allele-positive subsets. Repertoires with fewer than 30,000 or more than 120,000 public chains were left out of co-occurrence clustering, as were about 5 repertoires with anomalous nucleotide sharing. This immuneACCESS table, as held by TCRdb, lists in-frame sequences with V and J called but not all clones. Of the missing ones, under half trace to an unresolved V gene in checked studies; the others have no known cause. V and J calls and clone size come straight from that table; D and trimming were deduced from the DNA. This sample has 100,000 to 150,000 clones in its table, and 65% to 80% of those were observed once. Approximately 28% of the sample rests with the top ten.

Via the germline V gene (reference sequence), CDR1 is LNHDA and CDR2 SQIVND. Germline trimming: 3 bases from V, 3 bases from J; junction bases outside gene matches: 7. The CDR3 contains 16 residues, cysteine and phenylalanine counted. The kept DNA is CDR3 alone, 48 bases in frame from the first base. The rearrangement combines TRBV19 with TRBJ2-5; the central 10 bases match TRBD2. The sequencing sample was made of PBMCs. The receptor was derived from a man aged 55 to 70 in good health and CMV-seropositive. The DNA sequence is given as TGTGCCAGTAGTATCAAGGCTAGCGGGAGCAAAGAGACCCAGTACTTC. Its protein product is CASSIKASGSKETQYF.